The rows below give T cell receptor beta chains drawn from one sample of a study of cytomegalovirus exposure and HLA in healthy donors. The table came from immunoSEQ multiplex PCR; TCRdb's copy has only in-frame clones and leaves some out. Among about 140,000 clones listed, roughly 80% were seen once. Sequenced: PBMCs. All receptors come from a female donor in good health and CMV-seronegative. The CDR3 runs from the conserved cysteine through the conserved F or W. The order of the fields is D gene, V gene, clone size, J gene, CDR3 DNA, CDR3 protein. D genes are given only for firm matches. The size of a clone is reported for some rows only, either as once, few or many, or as a class for expanded clones.

D gene: -
V gene: TRBV6-5
clone size: -
J gene: TRBJ2-5
CDR3 DNA: TGTGCCAGCAGTTACTCTGGGGCGGACCAAGAGACCCAGTACTTC
CDR3 protein: CASSYSGADQETQYF

D gene: TRBD1
V gene: TRBV6-7
clone size: -
J gene: TRBJ2-5
CDR3 DNA: TGTGCCAGCAGTTACTCGAGGCAGGGGGACACTCAAGAGACCCAGTACTTC
CDR3 protein: CASSYSRQGDTQETQYF

D gene: TRBD2
V gene: TRBV15
clone size: once
J gene: TRBJ2-3
CDR3 DNA: TGTGCCACCAGCAGGGAATACGCGGGAGGGCTTCCCGATACGCAGTATTTT
CDR3 protein: CATSREYAGGLPDTQYF

D gene: -
V gene: TRBV13
clone size: few
J gene: TRBJ2-6
CDR3 DNA: TGTGCCAGCAGCGGTCTCCTGAGCGGGGCCAACGTCCTGACTTTC
CDR3 protein: CASSGLLSGANVLTF

D gene: TRBD1
V gene: TRBV5-1
clone size: -
J gene: TRBJ1-1
CDR3 DNA: TGCGCCAGCAGCCCGACAGGGGGCCCCACTGAAGCTTTCTTT
CDR3 protein: CASSPTGGPTEAFF

D gene: -
V gene: TRBV13
clone size: -
J gene: TRBJ1-1
CDR3 DNA: TGTGCCAGCAGCTTAGTTGGAGGGAACACTGAAGCTTTCTTT
CDR3 protein: CASSLVGGNTEAFF

D gene: -
V gene: TRBV7-9
clone size: -
J gene: TRBJ1-5
CDR3 DNA: TGTGCCAGCAGTCAGGGCCCCCCGAGGTCAAATCAGCCCCAGCATTTT
CDR3 protein: CASSQGPPRSNQPQHF

D gene: -
V gene: TRBV7-9
clone size: many
J gene: TRBJ1-1
CDR3 DNA: TGTGCCAGCAGCTTAGGGGCAGGGGATGAAGCTTTCTTT
CDR3 protein: CASSLGAGDEAFF

D gene: -
V gene: TRBV2
clone size: -
J gene: TRBJ2-1
CDR3 DNA: TGTGCCAGCATCCGGGACTCGCCCTACAATGAGCAGTTCTTC
CDR3 protein: CASIRDSPYNEQFF

D gene: TRBD2
V gene: TRBV27
clone size: -
J gene: TRBJ2-7
CDR3 DNA: TGTGCCAGCAGTTTGGTGGGGACTAGCGGGCGGCAAAGCTACGAGCAGTACTTC
CDR3 protein: CASSLVGTSGRQSYEQYF

D gene: TRBD1
V gene: TRBV4-1
clone size: -
J gene: TRBJ1-3
CDR3 DNA: TGCGCCAGCAGCCAAGATGGGACAGGGGCATCTGGAAACACCATATATTTT
CDR3 protein: CASSQDGTGASGNTIYF

D gene: TRBD1
V gene: TRBV25-1
clone size: -
J gene: TRBJ2-7
CDR3 DNA: TGTGCCAGCAGTGAATTGGGGACAGGGGAGGGCTACGAGCAGTACTTC
CDR3 protein: CASSELGTGEGYEQYF

D gene: -
V gene: TRBV28
clone size: -
J gene: TRBJ2-7
CDR3 DNA: TGTGCCAGCAGGGCACAGGGATACGAGCAGTACTTC
CDR3 protein: CASRAQGYEQYF

D gene: TRBD1
V gene: TRBV19
clone size: -
J gene: TRBJ1-5
CDR3 DNA: TGTGCCAGTAGTATAGATCATGCGGCAGGGGGAAATCAGCCCCAGCATTTT
CDR3 protein: CASSIDHAAGGNQPQHF

D gene: TRBD1
V gene: TRBV19
clone size: -
J gene: TRBJ1-1
CDR3 DNA: TGTGCCAGCCGGACAGGGCCTGATGAAGCTTTCTTT
CDR3 protein: CASRTGPDEAFF

D gene: -
V gene: TRBV28
clone size: -
J gene: TRBJ2-7
CDR3 DNA: TGTGCCAGCAGTTTGGGACTCTCCTACGAGCAGTACTTC
CDR3 protein: CASSLGLSYEQYF

D gene: TRBD1
V gene: TRBV5-1
clone size: -
J gene: TRBJ2-7
CDR3 DNA: TGCGCCAGCAGCCCGCTACAGGGGTCCTACGAGCAGTACTTC
CDR3 protein: CASSPLQGSYEQYF

D gene: TRBD2
V gene: TRBV5-1
clone size: -
J gene: TRBJ2-7
CDR3 DNA: TGCGCCAGCAGCCCAGGGACTAGCGGGCCCTACGAGCAGTACTTC
CDR3 protein: CASSPGTSGPYEQYF

D gene: TRBD2
V gene: TRBV13
clone size: -
J gene: TRBJ2-1
CDR3 DNA: TGTGCCAGCAGCTTAGGTTATAAGCTAGCGGGAGTGGATGAGCAGTTCTTC
CDR3 protein: CASSLGYKLAGVDEQFF

D gene: TRBD2
V gene: TRBV28
clone size: -
J gene: TRBJ2-1
CDR3 DNA: TGTGCCAGCAGTCCGACTGTCGGGAGGGCCGAGTTAACCTACAATGAGCAGTTCTTC
CDR3 protein: CASSPTVGRAELTYNEQFF

D gene: TRBD1
V gene: TRBV19
clone size: -
J gene: TRBJ1-1
CDR3 DNA: TGTGCCAGTAGTACCCCGCGGACAGGGCACACTGAAGCTTTCTTT
CDR3 protein: CASSTPRTGHTEAFF

D gene: -
V gene: TRBV19
clone size: -
J gene: TRBJ2-2
CDR3 DNA: TGTGCCAGTAGTATTAACGCAGCAAAATACTCTTCCTTGGTCCGGGGCACCGGGGAGCTGTTTTTT
CDR3 protein: CASSINAAKYSSLVRGTGELFF

D gene: -
V gene: TRBV6-5
clone size: -
J gene: TRBJ2-3
CDR3 DNA: TGTGCCAGCAGTTACTCGCTCGGAGATACGCAGTATTTT
CDR3 protein: CASSYSLGDTQYF

D gene: -
V gene: TRBV6-1
clone size: -
J gene: TRBJ1-5
CDR3 DNA: TGTGCCAGCAGGGGTGACACGATTAGCAATCAGCCCCAGCATTTT
CDR3 protein: CASRGDTISNQPQHF